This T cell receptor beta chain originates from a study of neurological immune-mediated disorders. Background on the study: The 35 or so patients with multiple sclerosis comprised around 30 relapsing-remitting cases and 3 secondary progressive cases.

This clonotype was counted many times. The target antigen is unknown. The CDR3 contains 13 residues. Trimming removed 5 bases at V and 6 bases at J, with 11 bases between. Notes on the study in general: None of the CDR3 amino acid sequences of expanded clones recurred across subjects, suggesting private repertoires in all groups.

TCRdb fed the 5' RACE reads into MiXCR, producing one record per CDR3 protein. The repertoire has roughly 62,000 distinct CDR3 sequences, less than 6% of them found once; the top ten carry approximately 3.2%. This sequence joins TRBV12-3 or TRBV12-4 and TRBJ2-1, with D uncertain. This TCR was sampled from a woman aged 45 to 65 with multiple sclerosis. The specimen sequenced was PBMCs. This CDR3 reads CASSAPIGNEQFF. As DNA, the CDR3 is TGTGCCAGCAGTGCCCCGATAGGCAATGAGCAGTTCTTC.